The following is a T cell receptor beta chain sequence with its context. What it binds is not known. The data derive from a study of OX40 agonist ivuxolimab in advanced cancers. Turning to the study itself: Melanoma, hepatocellular carcinoma, head and neck or renal cell cancer occurred in dose-escalation patients. Averaging roughly 60 years in age, with a range of 23 to 79, the cohort was about 86% male.

The CDR3 loop spans 20 amino acids. CDR1 is MNHNS, CDR2 SASEGT, per germline. The junction had 17 bases not matched to a gene; V was cut back by 0 bases and J by 5 bases. The repertoire was sequenced with immunoSEQ multiplex PCR; TCRdb's copy has only in-frame clones and lacks some. The sample has approximately 90,000 clones; roughly 88% are singletons. Study outcomes and limitations: At 0.1 to 3.0 mg/kg and by week 6, CD4+ and CD8+ T cells in the blood had expanded clonally.

The clonotype comes from an adult with an advanced solid tumor such as melanoma, head and neck, liver or kidney cancer. This specimen consisted of CD4+ or CD8+ T cells sorted from blood, obtained in a trial of the OX40 agonist ivuxolimab. The chain carries TRBV6-1 and TRBJ2-1, with 9 bases identical to TRBD1. CDR3 sequence: CASSEAVYRGLYSRNNEQFF. DNA for the CDR3: TGTGCCAGCAGTGAAGCGGTATACAGGGGGCTTTATTCCCGAAACAATGAGCAGTTCTTC.